The TCR beta chain under discussion was sequenced for a study of OX40 agonist ivuxolimab in advanced cancers. The overall study: Three dose-escalation patients had partial responses: one with hepatocellular carcinoma and two with cutaneous melanoma.

Turning to this clone: What it binds is unknown.

The study, taken as a whole, reports: Some nonresponders additionally presented with little normalized T-cell clonal expansion. At 0.1 to 3.0 mg/kg, CD4+ and CD8+ blood T cells expanded clonally by week 6.

Data came from immunoSEQ multiplex PCR; TCRdb stores just in-frame clones and leaves some out. The sample carries roughly 7,000 clones, about 74% recorded once. Per germline, CDR1 SNHLY and CDR2 FYNNEI. The V end was cut by 10 bases, the J end by 1 base, with 16 bases between. This CDR3 comprises 14 residues. This chain links TRBV2 with TRBJ1-2, with a weak D call TRBD1 (5 bases). The source material was CD4+ or CD8+ T cells sorted from blood, sampled in a trial of the OX40 agonist ivuxolimab. This clonotype originated in an adult with an advanced solid tumor such as melanoma, head and neck, liver or kidney cancer. The CDR3 protein is CATHRGDFNYGYTF. The CDR3 region has the DNA TGTGCCACCCACCGGGGCGATTTTAACTATGGCTACACCTTC.